Below, one TCR beta chain is given with its context. Antigen: not known. An end of the junction does not agree with germline; a read error may underlie this. This sample was taken from a study of T and B cells in COVID-19 patients. Study summary: COVID-19 patients gave peripheral blood either during active infection or after recovery. Active-infection patients were older, median 67 years, than recovered patients, median around 35 years. Study outcomes and limitations: Patients with COVID-19 reportedly showed strongly skewed T cell receptor beta variable and joining gene usage. Of 2,331 TCR clusters found only in the recovered cohort, a few dozen had low generation probability.

The CDR3 runs to 14 residues. Germline V gene data show CDR1 as SGHNT and CDR2 as YYREEE (reference sequence). Multiplex PCR with BIOMED2 TRB-A/B primer pools amplified TRB rearrangements. Each CDR3 protein is one row after TCRdb ran MiXCR on the multiplex PCR reads. The sample gives around 10,000 distinct CDR3 sequences, over 25% of which show up once; 27% is in the top ten. From blood, roughly 220-550 ng of genomic DNA served as TRB template. V usage is TRBV5-4 and J usage is TRBJ2-3; a possible D gene is TRBD1 (8 bases). Sequenced input: blood. The receptor was derived from a human donor who had recovered from COVID-19. CDR3 protein: CASNRGGSTDTQYF. The CDR3 DNA sequence: TGCGCCAGCAACAGGGGGGGGTCCACAGATACGCAGTATTTT.